This record concerns one TCR beta chain sequence. The data stem from a study of blood T cell repertoires in COVID-19. Whole-study context: Sample material is recorded as cDNA or gDNA derived from T cells, B-cell-depleted T cells, or PBMCs.

Original analysis: Counts of nucleated cells, estimated from reference gene primer amplification, were obtained. Assay: immunoSEQ multiplex PCR; the TCRdb copy retains only in-frame clones and omits some. The V and J calls and clone size were taken over from that table, and D and trimming were inferred from the DNA. The sample holds 150,000 to 200,000 clones, 70% to 90% seen once. The CDR3 runs 15 residues. V shed 5 bases and J 4 bases; nucleotides not matched to a gene: 9. The germline gives CDR1 SEHNR, CDR2 FQNEAQ (reference sequence). V gene TRBV7-9 combines with J gene TRBJ2-3, with 7 bases matching TRBD1. This receptor was obtained from a human donor in a cohort sampled during active COVID-19. What was sequenced was peripheral blood. This CDR3 is CASSVRTGWADTQYF. CDR3 sequence (DNA): TGTGCCAGCAGCGTCCGGACAGGATGGGCAGATACGCAGTATTTT.